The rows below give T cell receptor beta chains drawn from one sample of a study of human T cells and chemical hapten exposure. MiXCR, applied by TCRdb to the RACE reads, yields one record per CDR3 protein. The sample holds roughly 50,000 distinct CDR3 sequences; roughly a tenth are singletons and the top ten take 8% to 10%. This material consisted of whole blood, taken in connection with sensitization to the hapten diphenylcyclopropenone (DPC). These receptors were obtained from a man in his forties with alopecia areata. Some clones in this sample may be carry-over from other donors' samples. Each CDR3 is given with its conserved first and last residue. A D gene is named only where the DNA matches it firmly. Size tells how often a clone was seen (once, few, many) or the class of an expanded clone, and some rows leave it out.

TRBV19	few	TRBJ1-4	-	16	TGTGCCAGTAGTATCGGGCCGCCGGCAACTAATGAAAAACTGTTTTTT	CASSIGPPATNEKLFF
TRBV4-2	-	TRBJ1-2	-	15	TGTGCCAGCAGCCAAGGCCCGGGGACGGATTATGGCTACACCTTC	CASSQGPGTDYGYTF
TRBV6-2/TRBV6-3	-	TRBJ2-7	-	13	TGTGCCAGCAGTTCAGGCGGCTCGTACGAGCAGTACTTC	CASSSGGSYEQYF
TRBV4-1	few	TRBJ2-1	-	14	TGCGCCAGCAGCCCTACCGGGGCTTACAATGAGCAGTTCTTC	CASSPTGAYNEQFF
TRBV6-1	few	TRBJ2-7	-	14	TGTGCCAGCAGCCACGAGGCGGGACCTTACGAGCAGTACTTC	CASSHEAGPYEQYF
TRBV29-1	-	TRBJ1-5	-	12	TGCAGCGCCAGGGATAACAATCAGCCCCAGCATTTT	CSARDNNQPQHF
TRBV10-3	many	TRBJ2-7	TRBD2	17	TGTGCCGCGGGCCAGGGACTAGCGGGAGGTAGGTCCTACGAGCAGTACTTC	CAAGQGLAGGRSYEQYF
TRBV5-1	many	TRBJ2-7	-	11	TGTGCCAGCAGTAGCTCCTACGAGCAGTACTTC	CASSSSYEQYF
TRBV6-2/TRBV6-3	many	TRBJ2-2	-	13	TGTGCCAGCACCCTAGCCGTCACCGGGGAGCTGTTTTTT	CASTLAVTGELFF
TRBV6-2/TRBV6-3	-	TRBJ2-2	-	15	TGTGCCAGCAGTTACATGCACGGTGGTACCGGGGAGCTGTTTTTT	CASSYMHGGTGELFF
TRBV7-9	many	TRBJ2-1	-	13	TGTGCCAGCAGCCCGGAGGGTTACAATGAGCAGTTCTTC	CASSPEGYNEQFF
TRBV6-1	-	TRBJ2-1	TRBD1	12	TGTGTCACAGGGGGATCCTACAATGAGCAGTTCTTC	CVTGGSYNEQFF
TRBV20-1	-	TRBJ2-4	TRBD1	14	TGCAGTGCTGGCGGGACAGGGACAAAAAACATTCAGTACTTC	CSAGGTGTKNIQYF
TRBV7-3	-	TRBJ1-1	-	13	TGTGCCAGCAGCCGCAGTTTGAACACTGAAGCTTTCTTT	CASSRSLNTEAFF
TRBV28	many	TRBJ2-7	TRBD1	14	TGTGCCAGCAGGTGGGACAGGGGAGGTTACGAGCAGTACTTC	CASRWDRGGYEQYF